This T cell receptor (beta chain) was sequenced for a study of memory CD4+ T cells and cytomegalovirus serostatus. In the authors' workflow: Out-of-frame sequences were removed, leaving 2,000,000 or so distinct TCRbeta sequences. The data were produced by immunoSEQ multiplex PCR, yet TCRdb's version contains in-frame clones alone and is incomplete. That table gives V, J and clone size, and the DNA gave D and trimming. The sample carries under 80,000 clones, around four fifths recorded once. Single viable CD3+CD4+CD8-CD45RO+ cells were sorted as the memory CD4+ T cells. Serostatus was set by detecting CMV pp150, pp28, p38, p52 IgG. After thawing, CD4+ T cells were positively selected. Source material: memory CD4+ T cells from blood. This TCR was recovered from an adult in good health and CMV-seronegative.

The CDR3 sequence is CASSPTGANNEQFF. The DNA for the CDR3 is TGTGCCAGCAGCCCAACGGGAGCTAACAATGAGCAGTTCTTC. V usage is TRBV11-2 and J usage is TRBJ2-1; D may be TRBD2 (6 bases). The CDR3 length is 14 residues. Germline lookup yields CDR1 SGHAT and CDR2 FQNNGV. V was shortened by 5 bases and J by 5 bases, with 13 bases between the two germline ends.